A single TCR beta chain is shown here with its context. Between the trimmed V and J ends, which lost 5 bases and 5 bases, there was a span of 12 bases. From germline, CDR1 is GTSNPN and CDR2 SVGIG (reference sequence). The CDR3 contains 13 residues. This specimen comes from a study of T cells in localized non-small cell lung cancer. Profiling relied on immunoSEQ multiplex PCR, and the TCRdb table lists in-frame clones only, not all of them. The sample carries over 50,000 clones, roughly 90% recorded once. The sample was peripheral blood, taken before any cancer treatment. This TCR was sampled from a woman aged 40-75 years with stage I lung adenocarcinoma. J is TRBJ2-2 and V is TRBV30; D is undetermined. In DNA, the CDR3 is TGTGCCTGGTCAATAGCAGGTACCGGGGAGCTGTTTTTT. This encodes CAWSIAGTGELFF. The full variable domain, in which reference TRBV30 and TRBJ2-2 provide the parts outside the CDR3, is SQTIHQWPATLVQPVGSPLSLECTVEGTSNPNLYWYRQAAGRGLQLLFYSVGIGQISSEVPQNLSASRPQDRQFILSSKKLLLSDSGFYLCAWSIAGTGELFFGEGSRLTVL.